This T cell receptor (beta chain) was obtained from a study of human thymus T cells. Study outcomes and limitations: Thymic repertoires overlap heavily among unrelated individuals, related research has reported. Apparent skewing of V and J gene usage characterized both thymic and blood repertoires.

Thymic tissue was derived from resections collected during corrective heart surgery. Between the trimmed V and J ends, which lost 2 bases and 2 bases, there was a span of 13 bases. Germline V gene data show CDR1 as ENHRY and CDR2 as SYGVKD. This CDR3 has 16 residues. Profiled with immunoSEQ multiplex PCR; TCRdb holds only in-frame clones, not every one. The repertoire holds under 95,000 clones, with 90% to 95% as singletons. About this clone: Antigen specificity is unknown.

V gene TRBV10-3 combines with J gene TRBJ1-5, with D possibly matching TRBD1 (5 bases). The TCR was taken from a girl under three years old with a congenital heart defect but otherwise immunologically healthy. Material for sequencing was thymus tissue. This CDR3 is CAISEGARGGNQPQHF. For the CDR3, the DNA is TGTGCCATCAGTGAGGGAGCCCGAGGGGGCAATCAGCCCCAGCATTTT.